This TCR beta chain was documented in a study of blood T cells in healthy people across ages. This clonotype has more than one count but fewer than ten. It was with a sample-barcoded 5' primer and a J-beta primer mix that a second PCR of roughly 6 to 12 cycles was run. TCRdb itself ran the 5' RACE reads through MiXCR, one entry per CDR3 protein. The sample includes about 1.6 million distinct CDR3 sequences, roughly 30% of them seen just once. Sequences were obtained from blood. The sequence derives from a woman aged 25 to 39 in good health.

DNA of the CDR3: TGTGCCAGCAGTGACGAGGGGGCTGGGGCCAACGTCCTGACTTTC. Its translation is CASSDEGAGANVLTF. The rearrangement uses TRBV6-4 and TRBJ2-6, with D possibly being TRBD1 (6 bases). CDR3 size: 15 residues. V dropped 2 bases and J dropped 2 bases, with 7 bases sitting between them. In germline, CDR1 is MRHNA, CDR2 SNTAGT.